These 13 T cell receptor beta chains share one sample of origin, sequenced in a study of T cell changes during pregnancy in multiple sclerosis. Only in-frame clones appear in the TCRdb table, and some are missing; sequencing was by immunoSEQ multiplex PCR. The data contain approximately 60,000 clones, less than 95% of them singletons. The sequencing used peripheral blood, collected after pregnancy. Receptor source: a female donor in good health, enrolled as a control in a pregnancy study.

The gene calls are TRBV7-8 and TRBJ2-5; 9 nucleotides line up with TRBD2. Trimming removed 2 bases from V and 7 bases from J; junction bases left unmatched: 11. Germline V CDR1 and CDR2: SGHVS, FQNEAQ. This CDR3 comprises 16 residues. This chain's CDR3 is CASSLTDAGGSRTQYF. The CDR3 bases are TGTGCCAGCAGCTTAACAGATGCGGGAGGGTCAAGGACCCAGTACTTC.

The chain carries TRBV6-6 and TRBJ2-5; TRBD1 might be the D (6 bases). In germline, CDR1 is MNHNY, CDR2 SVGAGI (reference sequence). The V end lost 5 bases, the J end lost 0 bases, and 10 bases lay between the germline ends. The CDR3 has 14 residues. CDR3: CASSKDRDQETQYF. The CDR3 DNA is TGTGCCAGCAGTAAGGACAGAGACCAAGAGACCCAGTACTTC.

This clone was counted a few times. The CDR3 sequence: CASRGTNSNQPQHF. The CDR3 region has the DNA TGTGCCAGCCGAGGGACTAATAGCAATCAGCCCCAGCATTTT. The gene calls are TRBV6-1 and TRBJ1-5; a weak D match, TRBD1 (5 bases). Trimming took off 8 bases at V and 0 bases at J, with 11 bases between the two ends. There are 14 residues in the CDR3. The germline CDR1 and CDR2 sequences are MNHNS and SASEGT.

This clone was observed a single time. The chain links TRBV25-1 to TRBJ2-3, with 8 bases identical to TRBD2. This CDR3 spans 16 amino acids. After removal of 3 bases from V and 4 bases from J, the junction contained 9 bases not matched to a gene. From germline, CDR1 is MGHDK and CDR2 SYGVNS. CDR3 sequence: CASSDPSGRGPDTQYF. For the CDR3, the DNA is TGTGCCAGCAGTGACCCAAGCGGGAGAGGACCAGATACGCAGTATTTT.

CDR3 amino acids: CASSQDTAGGKGDEQYF. As DNA, the CDR3 is TGTGCCAGCAGCCAAGATACGGCAGGGGGTAAAGGAGACGAGCAGTACTTC. This chain links TRBV4-2 with TRBJ2-7, with 7 bases aligning to TRBD1. The J segment lost 5 bases and the V segment lost 0 bases, leaving 13 bases of the junction unmatched. Per germline, CDR1 LGHNA and CDR2 YNFKEQ. The CDR3 loop spans 17 amino acids.

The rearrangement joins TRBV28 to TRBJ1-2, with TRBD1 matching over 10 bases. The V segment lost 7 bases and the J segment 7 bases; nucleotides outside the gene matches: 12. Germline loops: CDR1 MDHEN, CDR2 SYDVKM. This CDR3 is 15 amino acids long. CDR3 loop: CASKTRTGGVGGYTF. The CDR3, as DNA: TGTGCCAGCAAAACCAGGACAGGGGGTGTAGGTGGCTACACCTTC.

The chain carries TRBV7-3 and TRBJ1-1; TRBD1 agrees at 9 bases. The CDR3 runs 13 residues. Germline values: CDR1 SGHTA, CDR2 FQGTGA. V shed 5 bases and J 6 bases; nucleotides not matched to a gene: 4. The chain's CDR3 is CASSLDRGAEAFF. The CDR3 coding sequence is TGTGCCAGCAGCCTAGACAGGGGGGCTGAAGCTTTCTTT.

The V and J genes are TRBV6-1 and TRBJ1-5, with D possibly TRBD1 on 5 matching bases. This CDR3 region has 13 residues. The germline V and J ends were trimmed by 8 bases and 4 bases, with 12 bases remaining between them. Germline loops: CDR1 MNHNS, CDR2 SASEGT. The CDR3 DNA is TGTGCCAGCCTCCCGGGACTGAATCAGCCCCAGCATTTT. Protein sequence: CASLPGLNQPQHF.

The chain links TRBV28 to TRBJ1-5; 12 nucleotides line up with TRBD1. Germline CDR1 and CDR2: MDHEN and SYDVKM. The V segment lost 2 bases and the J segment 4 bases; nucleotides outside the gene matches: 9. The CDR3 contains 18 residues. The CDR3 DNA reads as TGTGCCAGCAGTTTAGGGACAGGGGGCGCTTTTAGGAATCAGCCCCAGCATTTT. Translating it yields CASSLGTGGAFRNQPQHF.

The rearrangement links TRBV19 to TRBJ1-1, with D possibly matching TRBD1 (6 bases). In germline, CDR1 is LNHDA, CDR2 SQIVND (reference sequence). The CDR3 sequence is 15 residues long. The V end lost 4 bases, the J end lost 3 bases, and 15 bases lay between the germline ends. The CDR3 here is CASSSPRGWDTEAFF. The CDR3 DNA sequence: TGTGCCAGTAGTAGCCCCAGGGGCTGGGACACTGAAGCTTTCTTT.

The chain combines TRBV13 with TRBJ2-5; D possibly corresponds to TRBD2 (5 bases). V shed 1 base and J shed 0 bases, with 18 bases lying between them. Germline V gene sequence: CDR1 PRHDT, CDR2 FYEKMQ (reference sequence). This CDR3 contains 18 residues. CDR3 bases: TGTGCCAGCAGCTTAGTCCCCGAGGAGGACTGGTACCAAGAGACCCAGTACTTC. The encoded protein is CASSLVPEEDWYQETQYF.

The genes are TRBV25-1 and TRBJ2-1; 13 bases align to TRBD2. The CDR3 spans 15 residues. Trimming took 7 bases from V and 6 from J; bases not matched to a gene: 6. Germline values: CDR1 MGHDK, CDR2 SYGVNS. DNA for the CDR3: TGTGCCAGCACCCGCACTAGCGGGAGGGCCAATGAGCAGTTCTTC. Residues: CASTRTSGRANEQFF.

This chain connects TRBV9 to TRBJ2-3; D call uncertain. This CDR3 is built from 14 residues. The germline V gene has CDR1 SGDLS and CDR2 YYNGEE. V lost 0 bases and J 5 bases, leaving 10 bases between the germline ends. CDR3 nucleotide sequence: TGTGCCAGCAGCGTAGAATGGTCGGGAGATACGCAGTATTTT. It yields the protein CASSVEWSGDTQYF.